This T cell receptor (beta chain) is drawn from a study of blood T cell repertoires in COVID-19. Overall study: Acute and convalescent COVID-19 specimens originated in the United States, Italy and Spain. In each case, the material was cDNA or gDNA derived from T cells, B-cell-depleted T cells, or PBMCs.

Germline-derived CDR1 and CDR2 are SGHRS and YFSETQ. The CDR3 has 15 residues. J lost 0 bases, V lost 4 bases, and 6 bases had no gene match. Profiled with immunoSEQ multiplex PCR; TCRdb holds only in-frame clones, not every one. In the table there are about 78,000 clones, 77% of which are singletons. The V and J genes are TRBV5-1 and TRBJ1-2, with 7 bases matching TRBD1. The TCR was taken from a human donor in a cohort sampled during active COVID-19. The sample comprised peripheral blood. In DNA, the CDR3 is TGCGCCAGCAGCCCCGGGACAGCGTCTAACTATGGCTACACCTTC. Its protein product is CASSPGTASNYGYTF. Based on the CDR3 plus reference TRBV5-1 and TRBJ1-2, the full variable domain is KAGVTQTPRYLIKTRGQQVTLSCSPISGHRSVSWYQQTPGQGLQFLFEYFSETQRNKGNFPGRFSGRQFSNSRSEMNVSTLELGDSALYLCASSPGTASNYGYTFGSGTRLTVV.